This entry lists 21 T cell receptor beta chains sequenced from one sample in a study of blood T cell repertoires in COVID-19. Produced via immunoSEQ multiplex PCR; TCRdb's table is partial and in-frame only. The repertoire has approximately 290,000 clones, around 90% of them found once; the top ten carry approximately 4.3%. Input material: PBMCs or T cells enriched from blood (not recorded which). Receptors originate from a woman younger than 35 with acute COVID-19.

The chain employs TRBV5-4 and TRBJ1-6; 8 bases map to TRBD1. The CDR3 consists of 14 residues. Germline trimming cut 3 bases from V and 7 bases from J; bases unmatched to any gene: 3. In germline, CDR1 is SGHNT, CDR2 YYREEE (reference sequence). Here the CDR3 reads CASSWDRRNSPLHF. For the CDR3, the DNA is TGTGCCAGCAGCTGGGACAGGAGGAATTCACCCCTCCACTTT.

The chain joins TRBV19 to TRBJ1-6, with D perhaps TRBD1 (5 bases). Germline values: CDR1 LNHDA, CDR2 SQIVND (reference sequence). V lost 5 bases, J lost 6 bases, and 20 bases lay in between. This CDR3 spans 17 amino acids. The DNA for the CDR3 is TGTGCCAGTAGTCCTTGGACGGCGGAGGGGTTTAATTCACCCCTCCACTTT. Encoded protein: CASSPWTAEGFNSPLHF.

The genes are TRBV27 and TRBJ1-1; a possible D gene is TRBD1 (6 bases). Germline CDR1 is MNHEY and CDR2 is SMNVEV (reference sequence). V gave up 0 bases and J gave up 4 bases, with 9 bases separating them. The CDR3 spans 14 residues. CDR3 DNA sequence: TGTGCCAGCAGTTTATCTTCCAGGGGCACTGAAGCTTTCTTT. Translating gives CASSLSSRGTEAFF.

The chain links TRBV28 to TRBJ1-5; TRBD1 aligns across 7 bases. The CDR3 is 12 amino acids. Germline CDR1 and CDR2: MDHEN and SYDVKM. J gave up 2 bases and V 9 bases, and 1 base lay outside the gene matches. The CDR3 spells CASQGGNQPQHF. CDR3 sequence (DNA): TGTGCCAGTCAGGGGGGCAATCAGCCCCAGCATTTT.

The chain combines TRBV9 with TRBJ2-2, with TRBD1 identical over 8 bases. With V trimmed by 4 bases and J by 7 bases, 6 bases remained unmatched. Germline CDR1 and CDR2: SGDLS and YYNGEE. There are 14 residues in the CDR3. The DNA of the CDR3 is TGTGCCAGCAGCACACGGACAGGGATCGGGGAGCTGTTTTTT. It translates to CASSTRTGIGELFF.

The rearrangement uses TRBV7-9 and TRBJ1-2, with D possibly being TRBD1 (5 bases). Trimming shortened V by 5 bases and J by 4 bases, and 14 bases separated the two germline ends. Germline CDR1 SEHNR, CDR2 FQNEAQ (reference sequence). CDR3 length equals 14 residues. CDR3 coding DNA: TGTGCCAGCAGCGTAGATGGGGGGACCTATGGCTACACCTTC. It translates to CASSVDGGTYGYTF. The full variable domain, rest sourced from reference TRBV7-9 and TRBJ1-2, is DTGVSQNPRHKITKRGQNVTFRCDPISEHNRLYWYRQTLGQGPEFLTYFQNEAQLEKSRLLSDRFSAERPKGSFSTLEIQRTEQGDSAMYLCASSVDGGTYGYTFGSGTRLTVV.

The chain recombines TRBV19 with TRBJ2-1; D possibly corresponds to TRBD2 (5 bases). Germline CDR1 LNHDA, CDR2 SQIVND (reference sequence). Deletions cut 6 bases from V and 1 base from J, with 10 bases between. The CDR3 is made up of 14 amino acids. The CDR3 region has the DNA TGTGCCAGTAGGCCGGGAAGTTCCTACAATGAGCAGTTCTTC. Protein: CASRPGSSYNEQFF.

The chain carries TRBV5-1 and TRBJ1-2, with D uncertain. CDR1 and CDR2 from the germline V gene are SGHRS and YFSETQ. The germline V and J ends were trimmed by 0 bases and 8 bases, with 17 bases remaining between them. This CDR3 is 15 amino acids long. CDR3 coding DNA: TGCGCCAGCAGCTTGGTGGCGCGGGAAGGAAGGGGCTACACCTTC. This codes for CASSLVAREGRGYTF.

This chain joins TRBV19 and TRBJ1-1, with 9 bases identical to TRBD1. Germline lookup yields CDR1 LNHDA and CDR2 SQIVND (reference sequence). The CDR3 loop spans 13 amino acids. Unmatched junction bases numbered 4, after V lost 6 bases and J lost 5 bases. CDR3 loop: CASRLTGGTEAFF. DNA for the CDR3: TGTGCCAGTAGATTGACAGGGGGAACTGAAGCTTTCTTT.

The chain has TRBV7-9 and TRBJ1-3; 9 nucleotides align to TRBD1. V dropped 3 bases and J dropped 1; count of bases not matched to a gene: 13. This CDR3 has 19 amino acids. The germline V gene has CDR1 SEHNR and CDR2 FQNEAQ (reference sequence). The CDR3 DNA is TGTGCCAGCAGCTTTGTCCCGGGACAGGGAATAGGGTCTGGAAACACCATATATTTT. Protein product: CASSFVPGQGIGSGNTIYF.

This sequence joins TRBV3-1 (or the pseudogene TRBV3-2) and TRBJ2-1; 10 bases are a match to TRBD1. This CDR3 is built from 16 residues. Trimming cost V 3 bases and J 6 bases; bases outside gene matches: 8. Germline V gene data show CDR1 as LGHDT and CDR2 as YNNKEL (reference sequence). The CDR3: CASSQMGQGLSNEQFF. In nucleotides, the CDR3 is TGTGCCAGCAGCCAGATGGGACAGGGGTTGTCCAATGAGCAGTTCTTC.

The chain is built from TRBV11-1 and TRBJ2-1, with 7 bases lining up with TRBD1. The germline gives CDR1 SGHAT, CDR2 FQDESV (reference sequence). CDR3 size: 14 residues. Trimming removed 6 bases from V and 7 bases from J; junction bases left unmatched: 9. CDR3 in DNA: TGTGCCAGCAGTGACAGGGTGGTAGGAAATGAGCAGTTCTTC. This sequence encodes CASSDRVVGNEQFF.

In nucleotides, the CDR3 is TGTGCCAGCAGCGGACGGACAGGCGGCTACACCTTC. Translation: CASSGRTGGYTF. The rearrangement uses TRBV9 and TRBJ1-2; 7 bases fit TRBD1. This CDR3 contains 12 residues. V shed 3 bases and J 8 bases; nucleotides not matched to a gene: 4. Looked up from germline, CDR1 is SGDLS and CDR2 is YYNGEE.

V gene TRBV18 combines with J gene TRBJ2-6; tentatively, D is TRBD2 (6 bases). CDR1 is KGHSH and CDR2 is LQKENI in the germline V gene. The CDR3 is 22 residues long. V lost 0 bases to trimming and J lost 0 bases, with 24 bases between them. In DNA form, the CDR3 reads TGTGCCAGCTCACCACCCGGGACGTTCCTCCGGGGGACGACCTCTGGGGCCAACGTCCTGACTTTC. Encoded protein: CASSPPGTFLRGTTSGANVLTF.

This clone is a singleton in its sample. CDR3 sequence: CASSALTGNTGELFF. In nucleotides, the CDR3 is TGTGCCAGCAGCGCATTGACAGGGAACACCGGGGAGCTGTTTTTT. The chain joins TRBV5-6 to TRBJ2-2, with D possibly TRBD1 on 6 matching bases. CDR1 SGHDT and CDR2 YYEEEE come from the germline V gene. CDR3 length equals 15 residues. V gave up 4 bases and J gave up 1 base, with 11 bases separating them.

This clone was observed a few times. The chain carries TRBV7-6 and TRBJ2-3; TRBD2 matches at 7 bases. V gave up 5 bases and J gave up 2 bases; unmatched junction bases: 4. This CDR3 comprises 14 residues. Germline CDR1 is SGHVS and CDR2 is FNYEAQ. The DNA of the CDR3 is TGTGCCAGCAGCCTTACTAGCGCCACAGATACGCAGTATTTT. It yields the protein CASSLTSATDTQYF.

This clone was recorded only once. This rearrangement joins TRBV19 to TRBJ1-4; unclear D gene. V lost 7 bases and J 2 bases, leaving 11 bases between the germline ends. The CDR3 loop spans 14 amino acids. Germline V gene lookup returns CDR1 LNHDA and CDR2 SQIVND (reference sequence). The CDR3 DNA reads TGTGCCAGTAAGCGGGGATCGACTAATGAAAAACTGTTTTTT. Translation gives CASKRGSTNEKLFF.

The chain has TRBV19 and TRBJ1-1, with D possibly matching TRBD1 (6 bases). From germline, CDR1 is LNHDA and CDR2 SQIVND (reference sequence). Trimming shortened V by 4 bases and J by 4 bases, and 19 bases separated the two germline ends. The length of the CDR3 is 16 residues. CDR3 protein: CASSTLGGNWGTEAFF. CDR3 in DNA: TGTGCCAGTAGTACCTTAGGGGGTAACTGGGGCACTGAAGCTTTCTTT.

The gene calls are TRBV6-5 and TRBJ1-5; D is ambiguous. This CDR3 region has 14 residues. CDR1 and CDR2 (germline): MNHEY, SVGAGI. The CDR3: CAAGAEYSNQPQHF. CDR3 sequence (DNA): TGTGCGGCGGGTGCCGAATATAGCAATCAGCCCCAGCATTTT.

The V gene is TRBV27, the J gene TRBJ2-2, with D possibly TRBD2 on 5 matching bases. V was shortened by 8 bases and J by 5 bases, with 21 bases between the two germline ends. CDR1 and CDR2 (germline): MNHEY, SMNVEV (reference sequence). This CDR3 is 16 amino acids long. CDR3 region: CASLSLRAPGTGELFF. CDR3 sequence (DNA): TGTGCCAGCCTAAGTTTACGGGCCCCGGGGACCGGGGAGCTGTTTTTT.

The gene calls are TRBV11-2 and TRBJ2-2; TRBD1 is a possible D gene (5 bases). V lost 5 bases and J lost 4, with 11 bases in between. This CDR3 comprises 14 residues. Germline loops: CDR1 SGHAT, CDR2 FQNNGV. For the CDR3, the DNA is TGTGCCAGCAGCCTGGGGCTTTCCACCGGGGAGCTGTTTTTT. Protein: CASSLGLSTGELFF.